This is a list of T cell receptor beta chains from one sample in a study of spatial heterogeneity in lung cancer. TCRdb re-called the 5' RACE reads through MiXCR, storing one row per CDR3 protein. Seen here are under 75,000 distinct CDR3 sequences, roughly 13% observed once, and the top ten hold under 7.5%. The material sequenced was PBMCs, taken at surgery. Source of these receptors: a male donor with early-stage non-small cell lung cancer. Each CDR3 is given with its conserved first and last residue. D genes are given only for firm matches. Clone size appears in some rows only: once, few, many, or a class for an expanded clone.

clone size | J gene | V gene | D gene | CDR3 protein | CDR3 DNA
few | TRBJ2-1 | TRBV29-1 | TRBD2 | CSASLAGEGEQFF | TGCAGCGCTTCACTAGCGGGAGAAGGTGAGCAGTTCTTC
. | TRBJ2-2 | TRBV2 | . | CAISTQAGKNTGELFF | TGTGCCATCTCGACTCAGGCGGGGAAAAACACCGGGGAGCTGTTTTTT
few | TRBJ1-1 | TRBV5-1 | . | CATLDFYTEAFF | TGCGCCACCTTGGATTTCTACACTGAAGCTTTCTTT
. | TRBJ2-3 | TRBV5-1 | . | CASSFPTDTQYF | TGCGCCAGCAGCTTCCCCACAGATACGCAGTATTTT
. | TRBJ1-3 | TRBV5-1 | . | CASSLDGGSLSGNTIYF | TGCGCCAGCAGCTTGGACGGGGGTTCCCTCTCTGGAAACACCATATATTTT
. | TRBJ2-1 | TRBV2 | TRBD2 | CAGRAGVIDEQFF | TGTGCCGGCCGAGCGGGAGTTATAGATGAGCAGTTCTTC
many | TRBJ2-3 | TRBV9 | . | CASSVVGAGTDTQYF | TGTGCCAGCAGCGTAGTAGGGGCAGGCACAGATACGCAGTATTTT
. | TRBJ2-1 | TRBV20-1 | . | CSASTGRVHDEQFF | TGCAGTGCTAGCACAGGGAGGGTCCACGATGAGCAGTTCTTC
. | TRBJ2-2 | TRBV20-1 | . | CSARGETKPTGELFF | TGCAGTGCTAGAGGGGAGACAAAACCGACCGGGGAGCTGTTTTTT
few | TRBJ2-7 | TRBV4-1 | . | CASRRGLAGGGEQYF | TGCGCCAGCAGACGGGGCCTGGCAGGAGGTGGCGAGCAGTACTTC
. | TRBJ1-5 | TRBV7-2 | TRBD1 | CASSVRQGAVEPQHF | TGTGCCAGCAGCGTACGACAGGGGGCTGTAGAGCCCCAGCATTTT
. | TRBJ2-7 | TRBV20-1 | . | CSAYKTGFRYEQYF | TGCAGTGCGTACAAAACAGGGTTTAGGTACGAGCAGTACTTC
few | TRBJ1-1 | TRBV29-1 | . | CSVEPDRNTEAFF | TGCAGCGTTGAACCGGACAGGAACACTGAAGCTTTCTTT
many | TRBJ2-3 | TRBV28 | TRBD2 | CATGRAGSTDTQYF | TGTGCCACTGGGAGAGCGGGGAGCACAGATACGCAGTATTTT
few | TRBJ1-2 | TRBV3-1 | TRBD1 | CASSRLQGADGYTF | TGTGCCAGCAGCCGCCTACAGGGGGCGGATGGCTACACCTTC
. | TRBJ1-2 | TRBV30 | TRBD1 | CAWSNAGQGYFGYTF | TGTGCCTGGAGTAATGCGGGACAGGGATATTTCGGCTACACCTTC
. | TRBJ2-3 | TRBV11-3 | TRBD2 | CASSLGRLAGTDTQYF | TGTGCCAGCAGCTTAGGGAGACTAGCGGGGACAGATACGCAGTATTTT
many | TRBJ2-7 | TRBV28 | TRBD2 | CASSLSTSGDYEQYF | TGTGCCAGCAGTTTGTCGACTAGCGGGGACTACGAGCAGTACTTC
few | TRBJ1-2 | TRBV5-1 | TRBD1 | CASSRVTGGSYGYTF | TGCGCCAGCAGCCGCGTCACAGGGGGAAGCTATGGCTACACCTTC
. | TRBJ1-1 | TRBV28 | TRBD1 | CASSGRGDRVTEAFF | TGTGCCAGCAGTGGGAGAGGGGACAGGGTCACTGAAGCTTTCTTT